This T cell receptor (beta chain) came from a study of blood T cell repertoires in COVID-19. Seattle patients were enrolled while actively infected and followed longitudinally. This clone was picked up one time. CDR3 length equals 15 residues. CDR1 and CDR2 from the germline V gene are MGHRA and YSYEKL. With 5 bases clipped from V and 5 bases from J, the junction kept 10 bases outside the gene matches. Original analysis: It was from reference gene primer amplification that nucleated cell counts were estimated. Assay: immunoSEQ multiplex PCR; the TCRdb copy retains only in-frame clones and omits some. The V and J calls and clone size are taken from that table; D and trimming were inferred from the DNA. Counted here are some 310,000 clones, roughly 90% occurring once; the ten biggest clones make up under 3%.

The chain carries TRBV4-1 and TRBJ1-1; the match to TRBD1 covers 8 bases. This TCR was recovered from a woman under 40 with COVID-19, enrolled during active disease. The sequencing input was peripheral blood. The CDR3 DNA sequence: TGCGCCAGCAGCTCCCAGGACAGGGTCGGGACTGAAGCTTTCTTT. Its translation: CASSSQDRVGTEAFF.